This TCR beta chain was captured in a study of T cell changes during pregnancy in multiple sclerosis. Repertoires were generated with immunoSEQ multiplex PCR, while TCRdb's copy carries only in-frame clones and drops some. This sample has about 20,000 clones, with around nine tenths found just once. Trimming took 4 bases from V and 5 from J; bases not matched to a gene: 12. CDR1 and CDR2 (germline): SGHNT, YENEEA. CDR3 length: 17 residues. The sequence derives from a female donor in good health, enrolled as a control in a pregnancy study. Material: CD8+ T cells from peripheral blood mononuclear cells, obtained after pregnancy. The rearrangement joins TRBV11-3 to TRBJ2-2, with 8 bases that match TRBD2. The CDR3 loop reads CASSSGGTTQTTGELFF. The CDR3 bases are TGTGCCAGCAGCTCGGGAGGGACAACGCAAACGACCGGGGAGCTGTTTTTT.